Presented here are 15 T cell receptor beta chains from one specimen sequenced in a study of CD8 T cells in Susac syndrome. Random hexamers served to reverse transcribe roughly 0.45 to 1 ug RNA. In TCRdb, the immunoSEQ multiplex PCR reads were re-called with MiXCR into one record per CDR3 protein. Here the sample spans about 190,000 distinct CDR3 sequences, around 95% being singletons. Specimen: CD4+ T cells from PBMCs. The origin of the receptors is a human donor with Susac syndrome.

The V call is TRBV7-3, the J call TRBJ2-1; 10 nucleotides line up with TRBD2. CDR3 size: 16 residues. V gave up 5 bases and J gave up 7 bases; unmatched junction bases: 11. Germline CDR1 and CDR2: SGHTA and FQGTGA. The CDR3 region has the DNA TGTGCCAGCAGCCCTACGCTAGCGGGGGATCGGAATGAGCAGTTCTTC. It specifies CASSPTLAGDRNEQFF. Full variable domain (outside the CDR3, taken from reference TRBV7-3 and TRBJ2-1): GAGVSQTPSNKVTEKGKYVELRCDPISGHTALYWYRQSLGQGPEFLIYFQGTGAADDSGLPNDRFFAVRPEGSVSTLKIQRTERGDSAVYLCASSPTLAGDRNEQFFGPGTRLTVL.

The V gene is TRBV20-1, the J gene TRBJ2-5; D is perhaps TRBD1 (5 bases). The germline gives CDR1 DFQATT, CDR2 SNEGSKA (reference sequence). This CDR3 region has 12 residues. V was trimmed by 4 bases and J by 2 bases, leaving 8 bases between them. Written as DNA, the CDR3 is TGCAGTGCTAACCGACAGCAAGAGACCCAGTACTTC. Translated: CSANRQQETQYF.

V is TRBV30 and J is TRBJ2-5, with 11 positions matching TRBD2. The CDR3 totals 15 residues. The ends lost 5 bases at V and 2 bases at J; junction bases unmatched: 7. The V gene's germline CDR1 is GTSNPN and CDR2 SVGIG (reference sequence). In DNA, the CDR3 is TGTGCCTGGGGGAATCCTAGCGGGGGGCAAGAGACCCAGTACTTC. This gives the protein CAWGNPSGGQETQYF.

CDR3 sequence: CASSPSPGQDSENIQYF. The CDR3 nucleotides read TGTGCCAGTAGTCCATCTCCGGGACAGGATTCCGAAAACATTCAGTACTTC. The chain links TRBV19 to TRBJ2-4, with 8 bases lining up with TRBD1. The germline gives CDR1 LNHDA, CDR2 SQIVND (reference sequence). Trimming took 5 bases from V and 5 from J; bases not matched to a gene: 14. The CDR3 is 17 amino acids. The variable domain in full, completed from reference TRBV19 and TRBJ2-4, reads DGGITQSPKYLFRKEGQNVTLSCEQNLNHDAMYWYRQDPGQGLRLIYYSQIVNDFQKGDIAEGYSVSREKKESFPLTVTSAQKNPTAFYLCASSPSPGQDSENIQYFGAGTRLSVL.

The J gene is TRBJ2-3, the V gene TRBV27; 7 positions match TRBD1. CDR3 length equals 15 residues. V shed 2 bases, J shed 4 bases, and the junction held 6 bases outside the gene matches. Germline values: CDR1 MNHEY, CDR2 SMNVEV (reference sequence). CDR3 loop: CASSLRTGLADTQYF. The CDR3 region has the DNA TGTGCCAGCAGTTTAAGGACAGGTCTTGCAGATACGCAGTATTTT.

This clonotype appeared once. V is TRBV9 and J is TRBJ2-3, with 14 nucleotides matching TRBD2. V lost 3 bases and J lost 1; bases outside the gene matches: 10. This CDR3 contains 19 residues. CDR1 SGDLS and CDR2 YYNGEE come from the germline V gene. CDR3 protein: CASSGGRRLAGGGTDTQYF. CDR3 in DNA: TGTGCCAGCAGCGGCGGTCGCCGACTAGCGGGGGGGGGCACAGATACGCAGTATTTT. The whole variable domain, filled in from reference TRBV9 and TRBJ2-3, reads DSGVTQTPKHLITATGQRVTLRCSPRSGDLSVYWYQQSLDQGLQFLIQYYNGEERAKGNILERFSAQQFPDLHSELNLSSLELGDSALYFCASSGGRRLAGGGTDTQYFGPGTRLTVL.

The J gene is TRBJ2-7, the V gene TRBV28; unclear D gene. The CDR3 contains 15 residues. Germline-derived CDR1 and CDR2 are MDHEN and SYDVKM. V lost 5 bases, J lost 2 bases, and 16 bases lay in between. For the CDR3, the DNA is TGTGCCAGCAGTCCCAACACCCCTTTTCCCTACGAGCAGTACTTC. Translating it yields CASSPNTPFPYEQYF. Supplemented by reference TRBV28 and TRBJ2-7, the full variable domain reads DVKVTQSSRYLVKRTGEKVFLECVQDMDHENMFWYRQDPGLGLRLIYFSYDVKMKEKGDIPEGYSVSREKKERFSLILESASTNQTSMYLCASSPNTPFPYEQYFGPGTRLTVT.

This chain joins TRBV30 and TRBJ2-7; 9 positions agree with TRBD1. The CDR3 runs to 14 residues. The V and J ends lost 4 bases and 5 bases, in that order; junction bases with no gene match: 9. Germline lookup yields CDR1 GTSNPN and CDR2 SVGIG (reference sequence). This CDR3 reads CAWITGTGMDEQYF. CDR3 in DNA: TGTGCCTGGATTACCGGGACAGGGATGGACGAGCAGTACTTC.

The chain is built from TRBV7-9 and TRBJ1-2, with 7 positions matching TRBD1. CDR1 is SEHNR and CDR2 is FQNEAQ in the germline V gene (reference sequence). The CDR3 extends over 14 amino acids. Trimming at V came to 2 bases and at J to 4 bases, leaving 4 bases not matched to a gene. CDR3: CASSLPDRTYGYTF. The CDR3 DNA is TGTGCCAGCAGCTTACCGGACAGGACCTATGGCTACACCTTC.

The CDR3 sequence is CALEPQDYGYTF. In nucleotides, the CDR3 is TGTGCCCTGGAACCACAGGACTATGGCTACACCTTC. The rearrangement links TRBV30 to TRBJ1-2; tentatively, D is TRBD1 (5 bases). Germline lookup yields CDR1 GTSNPN and CDR2 SVGIG (reference sequence). The ends were cut back, 8 bases at V and 3 bases at J, with 13 bases in the middle. The CDR3 has 12 amino acids.

V is TRBV6-2 or TRBV6-3 and J is TRBJ2-3, with TRBD2 matching over 10 bases. The germline V gene has CDR1 MNHEY and CDR2 SVGEGT. J was trimmed by 6 bases and V by 6 bases; bases with no gene match: 9. The CDR3 runs 15 residues. The CDR3 protein is CASRRSGGAEDTQYF. The CDR3 DNA sequence: TGTGCCAGCAGACGCAGCGGGGGGGCGGAGGATACGCAGTATTTT.

The chain uses TRBV20-1 and TRBJ1-6, with 7 bases aligning to TRBD1. The CDR3 contains 13 residues. V lost 6 bases and J lost 12; bases outside the gene matches: 11. Germline V CDR1 and CDR2: DFQATT, SNEGSKA (reference sequence). The CDR3 is CSAPAEGGLPLHF. CDR3 in DNA: TGCAGTGCGCCAGCGGAAGGGGGCTTACCCCTCCACTTT.

The V call is TRBV20-1, the J call TRBJ2-2, with 8 bases that match TRBD1. J lost 1 base, V lost 7 bases, and 5 bases had no gene match. Looked up from germline, CDR1 is DFQATT and CDR2 is SNEGSKA (reference sequence). This CDR3 has 14 residues. The CDR3: CSVLDRGNTGELFF. The CDR3 DNA sequence: TGCAGTGTTCTTGACAGGGGGAACACCGGGGAGCTGTTTTTT.

The chain recombines TRBV5-1 with TRBJ2-1; TRBD2 aligns across 7 bases. Germline-derived CDR1 and CDR2 are SGHRS and YFSETQ. The CDR3 runs 16 residues. The V and J ends lost 4 bases and 3 bases, in that order; junction bases with no gene match: 10. In DNA, the CDR3 is TGCGCCAGCAGCCCCGACTCATCGGGGGGCTACAATGAGCAGTTCTTC. It specifies CASSPDSSGGYNEQFF.

The chain combines TRBV7-2 with TRBJ2-7, with a possible D match to TRBD1 (5 bases). Germline V gene lookup returns CDR1 SGHTA and CDR2 FQGNSA. V lost 3 bases and J 5 bases, leaving 14 bases between the germline ends. The CDR3 runs to 14 residues. CDR3 in amino acids: CASSLVPGNHEQYF. The DNA for the CDR3 is TGTGCCAGCAGCTTGGTTCCAGGGAATCACGAGCAGTACTTC. The full variable domain, completed using reference TRBV7-2 and TRBJ2-7, is GAGVSQSPSNKVTEKGKDVELRCDPISGHTALYWYRQSLGQGLEFLIYFQGNSAPDKSGLPSDRFSAERTGGSVSTLTIQRTQQEDSAVYLCASSLVPGNHEQYFGPGTRLTVT.